Listed below are T cell receptor beta chains from one sample, sequenced in a study of cytomegalovirus exposure and HLA in healthy donors. Libraries were prepared by immunoSEQ multiplex PCR; TCRdb keeps only in-frame clonotypes and omits some of them. The sample contains about 200,000 clones, around 79% of which appear only once. The source material was PBMCs. These receptors all stem from a man between 18 and 35 years old in good health and CMV-seronegative. The CDR3 runs from the conserved cysteine through the conserved F or W. The D gene is left open where the match is weak. A clone size is listed for some rows: how often the clone was seen (once, few, many), or a class if it is expanded.

cdr3_nt cdr3_aa v_call clone_size j_call d_call
TGTGCCAGCAGCCCTAGCGGGGGGCCCACAGATACGCAGTATTTT CASSPSGGPTDTQYF TRBV11-1 - TRBJ2-3 TRBD2
TGTGCCAGCACCGGGCTAACTAGCGGGGGGGTCTCCTACAATGAGCAGTTCTTC CASTGLTSGGVSYNEQFF TRBV4-2 - TRBJ2-1 TRBD2
TGTGCCAGCAGCCTAGCGGGGGGTGGTGATACGCAGTATTTT CASSLAGGGDTQYF TRBV6-4 - TRBJ2-3 TRBD2
TGTGCTAGCAGCGGGACAGGGGCAGATACGCAGTATTTT CASSGTGADTQYF TRBV7-7 - TRBJ2-3 TRBD1
TGTGCCAGCAGCCTAGGGGTCGACAGGGAAGCTTTCTTT CASSLGVDREAFF TRBV11-3 - TRBJ1-1 -
TGTGCCAGCAGTTCGTCCGGGACAGGGGGCTTGAGGACCCAGTACTTC CASSSSGTGGLRTQYF TRBV6-5 - TRBJ2-5 TRBD1
TGTGCCAGCAGCCAAGACGGACAGGGACAAGACGAGCAGTACTTC CASSQDGQGQDEQYF TRBV4-2 few TRBJ2-7 TRBD1
TGTGCCAGCAGCAAATGTGTCCGGGGGTCTGGAAACACCATATATTTT CASSKCVRGSGNTIYF TRBV21-1 few TRBJ1-3 -
TGCGCCAGCAGCTTGGGCGGTTCCACTGAAGCTTTCTTT CASSLGGSTEAFF TRBV5-1 few TRBJ1-1 -
TGTGCCAGTAGTATAAGCGGGGGTCAGAAAGCTTTCTTT CASSISGGQKAFF TRBV19 - TRBJ1-1 -
TGTGCCAGCAGCCCCGGGAGATCCTCTGGAAACACCATATATTTT CASSPGRSSGNTIYF TRBV4-2 - TRBJ1-3 -
TGTGCCAGCAGCTTAACAGGGACCCACAATGAGCAGTTCTTC CASSLTGTHNEQFF TRBV13 - TRBJ2-1 -
TGTGCCAGCAGCCGCGGGGGGGACACAGATACGCAGTATTTT CASSRGGDTDTQYF TRBV6-1 few TRBJ2-3 TRBD2
TGTGCCAGCAGCTCCCCGGCGGAGGGAAGTGAAGCTTTCTTT CASSSPAEGSEAFF TRBV13 few TRBJ1-1 -
TGTGCCTGGAGTGTAAACCCGGGGGTTGAAGCTTTCTTT CAWSVNPGVEAFF TRBV30 - TRBJ1-1 -
TGCGCCAGCAGCCCGGACAGGGGCAACTATGGCTACACCTTC CASSPDRGNYGYTF TRBV4-3 once TRBJ1-2 TRBD1
TGCGCCAGCAGCCAAGATATGGGGACAGGGGGCGCCGGTGGCTACACCTTC CASSQDMGTGGAGGYTF TRBV4-1 medium-sized TRBJ1-2 TRBD1
TGTGCCAGCAGCTTAGGTCCAGGGAACACTGAAGCTTTCTTT CASSLGPGNTEAFF TRBV7-6 few TRBJ1-1 -
TGTGCCTGGAATCTGGGAGGGGATCAGCCCCAGCATTTT CAWNLGGDQPQHF TRBV30 - TRBJ1-5 -
TGTGCCAGCAGCCCAAGGGACAGGGCCCCTGAAAAACTGTTTTTT CASSPRDRAPEKLFF TRBV9 - TRBJ1-4 TRBD1
TGTGCCAGCAGCTTACTCCCCGGGACAGGGGATGGCACAGATACGCAGTATTTT CASSLLPGTGDGTDTQYF TRBV7-9 - TRBJ2-3 TRBD1
TGTGCCAGCAGCCCAGGGGTGGGCAGAATATCCTACGAGCAGTACTTC CASSPGVGRISYEQYF TRBV7-2 - TRBJ2-7 -
TGCGCCAGCAGCCCCGGACTAGCGGTGGGCAATGAGCAGTTCTTC CASSPGLAVGNEQFF TRBV5-1 - TRBJ2-1 TRBD2
TGTGCCAGCAGTTACTCTCAGGCTAATGAAAAACTGTTTTTT CASSYSQANEKLFF TRBV6-6 - TRBJ1-4 -
TGTGCCATCAGTGATCGACAGGGGTCAACTGAAGCTTTCTTT CAISDRQGSTEAFF TRBV10-3 - TRBJ1-1 TRBD1
TGTGCCAGCAGCCAGCCCAGGGACTTCGGTACGCAGTATTTT CASSQPRDFGTQYF TRBV7-2 - TRBJ2-3 -